This T cell receptor (beta chain) was sequenced during a study of vaccination effects on CD4 cells after COVID-19. To note about this clone: The antigen is undetermined.

Some clones are missing from TCRdb's copy, which holds only in-frame ones; the method was immunoSEQ multiplex PCR. This sample has about 45,000 clones, with approximately 70% found just once. Subsequent to a culture period of roughly 11 days, CD4+ T cells were isolated. As their vaccination, participants received two doses of either BNT162b2 or mRNA-1273. V was cut by 0 bases and J by 4 bases, with 15 bases left in between. This CDR3 is 16 amino acids long. CDR1 KGHSY and CDR2 FQNENV come from the germline V gene. The sample consisted of CD4+ T cells from PBMCs cultured without peptide, taken after COVID-19 vaccination. The source is a human donor who received a COVID-19 vaccine. V gene TRBV16 combines with J gene TRBJ1-2; D unresolved. The CDR3 DNA sequence: TGTGCCAGCAGCCAATCGGGGAGATCAACCGGCTATGGCTACACCTTC. Translated: CASSQSGRSTGYGYTF.